Listed below are T cell receptor beta chains from one sample, sequenced in a study of cytomegalovirus exposure and HLA in healthy donors. Generated by immunoSEQ multiplex PCR, the TCRdb table keeps only in-frame clones and is missing some. The sample shows 150,000 or so clones, 78% of them seen only once. Material: PBMCs. The receptors come from a female donor in good health and CMV-seronegative. Each CDR3 is given with its conserved first and last residue. The D gene is left open where the match is weak. Only some rows state a clone size, as once, few, many or a class for expanded clones.

j_gene,d_gene,v_gene,abundance,CDR3aa,CDR3nt
TRBJ2-1,TRBD1,TRBV29-1,NA,CSVQTGGMNYNEQFF,TGCAGCGTACAAACAGGGGGAATGAACTACAATGAGCAGTTCTTC
TRBJ1-1,TRBD1,TRBV4-2,NA,CASSRGTDEAFF,TGTGCCAGCAGCCGTGGGACAGATGAAGCTTTCTTT
TRBJ1-2,NA,TRBV10-3,NA,CAISESTARKYGYTF,TGTGCCATCAGTGAGTCAACAGCCCGAAAATATGGCTACACCTTC
TRBJ2-3,NA,TRBV27,NA,CASSRSYTQYF,TGTGCCAGCAGTCGGAGTTATACGCAGTATTTT
TRBJ2-1,NA,TRBV4-1,NA,CASSQLRDLYNEQFF,TGCGCCAGCAGCCAACTCAGGGATCTCTACAATGAGCAGTTCTTC
TRBJ2-5,NA,TRBV2,once,CASISDYLQETQYF,TGTGCCAGCATATCGGACTACTTACAAGAGACCCAGTACTTC
TRBJ2-3,TRBD1,TRBV29-1,NA,CSSKGAIGTDTQYF,TGCAGCTCTAAGGGGGCGATAGGCACAGATACGCAGTATTTT
TRBJ1-4,NA,TRBV4-2,NA,CASSQEGGRSNEKLFF,TGTGCCAGCAGCCAAGAAGGGGGACGGTCTAATGAAAAACTGTTTTTT
TRBJ2-1,NA,TRBV21-1,NA,CASSKDGGLDNEQFF,TGTGCCAGCAGCAAAGACGGGGGGCTCGACAATGAGCAGTTCTTC
TRBJ2-1,TRBD2,TRBV6-5,NA,CASSPLAGADEQFF,TGTGCCAGCAGTCCCCTAGCGGGAGCGGATGAGCAGTTCTTC
TRBJ2-7,NA,TRBV5-1,NA,CASSREGSFYEQYF,TGCGCCAGCAGCCGGGAAGGGTCTTTCTACGAGCAGTACTTC
TRBJ2-2,TRBD2,TRBV28,NA,CASSSGAGGYTGELFF,TGTGCCAGCAGTTCAGGGGCGGGAGGGTACACCGGGGAGCTGTTTTTT
TRBJ2-3,TRBD2,TRBV6-5,few,CASALGLVTDTQYF,TGTGCCAGCGCTTTAGGACTAGTCACAGATACGCAGTATTTT
TRBJ2-5,NA,TRBV7-9,few,CASSLVQGQETQYF,TGTGCCAGCAGCTTAGTTCAGGGGCAAGAGACCCAGTACTTC
TRBJ2-7,TRBD2,TRBV11-2,NA,CASRPLLGEGAYEQYF,TGTGCCAGCCGTCCTCTATTGGGGGAGGGAGCCTACGAGCAGTACTTC
TRBJ2-5,TRBD1,TRBV10-3,NA,CAISDGQGGETQYF,TGTGCCATCAGTGACGGACAGGGGGGGGAGACCCAGTACTTC
TRBJ2-6,NA,TRBV28,few,CASLYSGANVLTF,TGTGCCAGCTTGTACTCTGGGGCCAACGTCCTGACTTTC
TRBJ2-3,NA,TRBV5-1,NA,CASSFNSFTDTQYF,TGCGCCAGCAGCTTCAACAGTTTCACAGATACGCAGTATTTT
TRBJ2-5,NA,TRBV28,NA,CASSRYQETQYF,TGTGCCAGCAGTCGGTACCAAGAGACCCAGTACTTC
TRBJ2-4,TRBD1,TRBV7-9,NA,CASSLTGVAAKNIQYF,TGTGCCAGCAGCCTGACAGGGGTCGCAGCCAAAAACATTCAGTACTTC
TRBJ2-4,TRBD2,TRBV5-1,NA,CASSPGGVAGDIQYF,TGCGCCAGCAGCCCCGGGGGGGTCGCAGGGGACATTCAGTACTTC
TRBJ2-7,TRBD2,TRBV9,NA,CASSRGTSGLSYEQYF,TGTGCCAGCAGCAGGGGGACTAGCGGACTCTCCTACGAGCAGTACTTC
TRBJ2-3,NA,TRBV2,few,CASLPVHSSTDTQYF,TGTGCCAGCCTCCCGGTCCATTCTAGCACAGATACGCAGTATTTT
TRBJ2-3,TRBD2,TRBV9,NA,CASSGTRSLDTQYF,TGTGCCAGCAGCGGGACTAGATCCCTCGATACGCAGTATTTT
TRBJ1-5,TRBD1,TRBV5-1,NA,CASSLAPGQQNQPQHF,TGCGCCAGCAGCTTGGCTCCGGGACAGCAGAATCAGCCCCAGCATTTT
TRBJ1-5,TRBD1,TRBV19,NA,CASRTGGIGNQPQHF,TGTGCCAGTAGGACAGGGGGTATAGGCAATCAGCCCCAGCATTTT